The 19 T cell receptor beta chains below come from one sample, sequenced in a study of post-analysis software for immune sequencing data. Study-level findings and limits: Roughly 5 TRBV segments, including TRBV5-6, TRBV5-1 and TRBV20-1, were more frequent in patients than controls.

Antigen specificity for these receptors is unknown. Unique molecular identifiers featured in each of the TCR beta cDNA libraries. In TCRdb, the PCR reads were re-called with MiXCR into one record per CDR3 protein. The table has some 240,000 distinct CDR3 sequences, about 40% seen once. The material sequenced was blood. The receptors stem from a girl under 18 with multiple sclerosis.

Comment on this clonotype: A much larger clone lies one base from this, so it may be a read error. This chain's CDR3 is CASSPLLGQGMGIQDF. As DNA, the CDR3 is TGTGCCAGCAGCCCACTCCTGGGACAGGGGATGGGCATTCAGGACTTC. The chain carries TRBV3-1 and TRBJ2-4, with 10 bases matching TRBD1. CDR3 length equals 16 residues. Germline loops: CDR1 LGHDT, CDR2 YNNKEL (reference sequence).

Notes on this clonotype: A much larger clone differs from this one at a single base, so this may be a read error. J is TRBJ2-4 and V is TRBV6-2 or TRBV6-3, with D maybe TRBD2 (6 bases). The DNA end is more similar to TRBJ2-1, so the J call may be wrong. Germline CDR1 reads MNHEY; CDR2 reads SVGEGT. The CDR3 runs to 17 residues. This CDR3 is CASSYSSRKLAKNIQFF. The CDR3 DNA sequence: TGTGCCAGCAGTTACTCATCCAGGAAACTAGCCAAAAACATTCAGTTCTTC.

V is TRBV7-3 and J is TRBJ2-4, with TRBD2 identical over 13 bases. The assigned J gene may be wrong: the sequence end matches TRBJ2-7 better. CDR3 length: 15 residues. Germline V gives CDR1 SGHTA, CDR2 FQGTGA. The CDR3 coding sequence is TGTGCCAGCAGCTCCGGGACTAGCGGGATCAACGAGCAGTACTTC. Translation gives CASSSGTSGINEQYF.

In its sample, this clonotype was seen many times. This chain uses TRBV28 with TRBJ2-7; a weak D match, TRBD1 (5 bases). The germline V gene has CDR1 MDHEN and CDR2 SYDVKM. V shed 8 bases and J shed 1 base, with 15 bases lying between them. The CDR3 has 14 amino acids. The CDR3 here is CASLAREGSYEQYF. CDR3 bases: TGTGCCAGCCTGGCCAGGGAAGGGTCCTACGAGCAGTACTTC.

The chain uses TRBV5-1 and TRBJ1-1; the D is unclear. The CDR3 spans 15 residues. The germline V gene has CDR1 SGHRS and CDR2 YFSETQ. Trimming pared 0 bases from V and 4 bases from J, leaving 13 bases between. This chain's CDR3 is CASSLEPSLGTEAFF. The CDR3 DNA follows: TGCGCCAGCAGCTTGGAGCCCAGTCTTGGCACTGAAGCTTTCTTT.

This clonotype was detected ten times or more. V usage is TRBV2 and J usage is TRBJ2-3, with a possible D match to TRBD1 (5 bases). From germline, CDR1 is SNHLY and CDR2 FYNNEI. The germline V and J ends were trimmed by 3 bases and 3 bases, with 13 bases remaining between them. CDR3 length: 15 residues. In DNA, the CDR3 is TGTGCCAGCAGTGAGGCAGGGAAAACTACAGATACGCAGTATTTT. As protein: CASSEAGKTTDTQYF.

Written as DNA, the CDR3 is TGCAGCGTCGCCCCGGGACAGGGAAAAGAGACCCAGTACTTC. Its protein is CSVAPGQGKETQYF. The chain couples TRBV29-1 to TRBJ2-5; TRBD1 aligns across 9 bases. The CDR3 is made up of 14 amino acids. J was trimmed by 3 bases and V by 6 bases; bases with no gene match: 8. Germline CDR1 and CDR2: SQVTM and ANQGSEA.

This clonotype was seen at least ten times. V and J are TRBV3-1 and TRBJ2-4; D remains unclear. Trimming stripped 0 bases from V and 0 bases from J, with 6 bases between. In germline, CDR1 is LGHDT, CDR2 YNNKEL (reference sequence). CDR3 length: 15 amino acids. Here the CDR3 reads CASSQDALAKNIQYF. DNA of the CDR3: TGTGCCAGCAGCCAAGATGCCTTAGCCAAAAACATTCAGTACTTC. Looking up the rest from reference TRBV3-1 and TRBJ2-4 gives the full variable domain: DTAVSQTPKYLVTQMGNDKSIKCEQNLGHDTMYWYKQDSKKFLKIMFSYNNKELIINETVPNRFSPKSPDKAHLNLHINSLELGDSAVYFCASSQDALAKNIQYFGAGTRLSVL.

This clonotype has only a few counts. The rearrangement links TRBV5-6 to TRBJ2-2; D perhaps matches TRBD2 (5 bases). CDR3 size: 13 residues. Trimming pared 4 bases from V and 4 bases from J, leaving 8 bases between. Per the germline V gene, CDR1 is SGHDT and CDR2 is YYEEEE. CDR3 region: CASSATTTGELFF. The CDR3 region has the DNA TGTGCCAGCAGCGCGACTACCACCGGGGAGCTGTTTTTT.

This clonotype showed up just a few times. The V call is TRBV9, the J call TRBJ2-2; TRBD1 aligns across 9 bases. Germline CDR1 is SGDLS and CDR2 is YYNGEE. The CDR3 sequence is 15 residues long. Losses at the gene ends were 4 bases for V and 7 bases for J; bases not matched to a gene: 8. For the CDR3, the DNA is TGTGCCAGCAGCCTAGGGGGACAGGGTTTCGGGGAGCTGTTTTTT. This translates into CASSLGGQGFGELFF.

This clonotype occurred many times. The genes are TRBV7-2 and TRBJ2-1; D may be TRBD1 (5 bases). The CDR3 consists of 15 residues. Germline assignment: CDR1 SGHTA and CDR2 FQGNSA. Trimming pared 7 bases from V and 5 bases from J, leaving 18 bases between. The CDR3 DNA sequence: TGTGCCAGCATCCCGCGACAGAAGAGCGACAATGAGCAGTTCTTC. This sequence encodes CASIPRQKSDNEQFF. Filled out from reference TRBV7-2 and TRBJ2-1, the complete variable domain reads GAGVSQSPSNKVTEKGKDVELRCDPISGHTALYWYRQSLGQGLEFLIYFQGNSAPDKSGLPSDRFSAERTGGSVSTLTIQRTQQEDSAVYLCASIPRQKSDNEQFFGPGTRLTVL.

With respect to this clonotype: A much larger clone lies one base from this, so it may be a read error. The V gene is TRBV28, the J gene TRBJ1-5; TRBD1 is a possible D gene (5 bases). Looked up from germline, CDR1 is MDHEN and CDR2 is SYDVKM. This CDR3 comprises 16 residues. This CDR3 is CASSRIQGNSNQSQHF. CDR3 coding DNA: TGTGCCAGCAGTCGAATCCAGGGAAATAGCAATCAGTCCCAGCATTTT.

This clonotype came up many times. The chain is built from TRBV3-1 and TRBJ2-5; D gene uncertain. The germline V and J ends were trimmed by 4 bases and 2 bases, with 14 bases remaining between them. The CDR3 covers 15 residues. Germline CDR1 LGHDT, CDR2 YNNKEL (reference sequence). The CDR3 DNA reads as TGTGCCAGCAGCCCTCCCAGTGTGCGACAAGAGACCCAGTACTTC. It yields the protein CASSPPSVRQETQYF.

Concerning this clonotype itself: A read error may explain this, as a much larger clone is one base away. The V gene is TRBV5-1, the J gene TRBJ1-4; 7 bases map to TRBD1. In germline, CDR1 is SGHRS, CDR2 YFSETQ. The CDR3 is 14 residues long. The CDR3 bases are TGCGCCTGCAGCGAGGGGGCGCCTAATGAAAAACTGTTTTTT. Encoded protein: CACSEGAPNEKLFF.

Notes on this clonotype: One end of the junction is discordant with germline, which a read error may explain. J is TRBJ2-7 and V is TRBV20-1, with 9 bases fitting TRBD2. The CDR3 runs 14 residues. Germline lookup yields CDR1 DFQATT and CDR2 SNEGSKA (reference sequence). The CDR3 protein is CSASGSGSSYEQYF. CDR3 sequence (DNA): TGCAGCGCTAGTGGTAGCGGGAGTTCCTACGAGCAGTACTTC.

This clonotype was picked up a small number of times. The V gene is TRBV20-1, the J gene TRBJ1-1; the D gene is possibly TRBD1 (6 bases). CDR3 size: 14 residues. V lost 8 bases and J lost 0, with 16 bases in between. Germline V lookup: CDR1 DFQATT, CDR2 SNEGSKA (reference sequence). The CDR3 loop is CSHWGRGMNTEAFF. In DNA, the CDR3 is TGCAGTCACTGGGGCAGGGGAATGAACACTGAAGCTTTCTTT.

This clonotype has a count of ten or more. CDR3 protein: CASSESPLNSPLHF. CDR3 nucleotides: TGTGCCAGCAGTGAAAGCCCTTTAAATTCACCCCTCCACTTT. The chain recombines TRBV2 with TRBJ1-6; D is unresolved. The germline V gene has CDR1 SNHLY and CDR2 FYNNEI. The V end was cut by 2 bases, the J end by 7 bases, with 9 bases between. The CDR3 extends over 14 amino acids. The complete variable domain, with remaining parts taken from reference TRBV2 and TRBJ1-6, reads EPEVTQTPSHQVTQMGQEVILRCVPISNHLYFYWYRQILGQKVEFLVSFYNNEISEKSEIFDDQFSVERPDGSNFTLKIRSTKLEDSAMYFCASSESPLNSPLHFGNGTRLTVT.

The chain couples TRBV10-3 to TRBJ2-6; tentatively, D is TRBD2 (6 bases). The CDR3 is made up of 19 amino acids. V was shortened by 0 bases and J by 1 base, with 16 bases between the two germline ends. Germline V gene data show CDR1 as ENHRY and CDR2 as SYGVKD. CDR3 protein: CAISESKRLGRSGANVLTF. The CDR3 DNA sequence: TGTGCCATCAGTGAGTCGAAGAGACTGGGGAGGTCTGGGGCCAACGTCCTGACTTTC.

The chain links TRBV20-1 to TRBJ2-4, with D tentatively TRBD1 or TRBD2 (6 bases each). CDR3 length: 13 amino acids. V dropped 6 bases and J dropped 7 bases, with 16 bases sitting between them. The germline gives CDR1 DFQATT, CDR2 SNEGSKA (reference sequence). This CDR3 is CSADYGGGNIQYF. The DNA of the CDR3 is TGCAGTGCGGATTATGGAGGGGGTAACATTCAGTACTTC.